The next 30 T cell receptor beta chains were all read from a single sample in a study of response to subunit inactivated influenza vaccine. Each CDR3 protein gets one entry after TCRdb re-called the RT-PCR reads with MiXCR. The data contain 200,000 to 250,000 distinct CDR3 sequences, more than 9% of them singletons. Sequences were derived from non-naive T cells sorted from PBMCs, sampled 14 to 15 days before vaccination. These receptors came from a man aged 45-65 years who received an inactivated influenza vaccine.

At least ten counts were recorded for this clonotype. J is TRBJ2-5 and V is TRBV3-1, with 13 bases identical to TRBD2. The germline V gene encodes CDR1 LGHDT and CDR2 YNNKEL (reference sequence). The CDR3 loop spans 14 amino acids. V lost 8 bases to trimming and J lost 4 bases; unmatched junction nucleotides: 4. The CDR3 coding sequence is TGTGCCAGCCTGCGGACTAGCGGGGGAGAGACCCAGTACTTC. Protein product: CASLRTSGGETQYF.

This chain connects TRBV20-1 to TRBJ2-5; 7 positions match TRBD2. CDR1 is DFQATT, CDR2 SNEGSKA, per germline (reference sequence). With 0 bases clipped from V and 9 bases from J, the junction kept 13 bases outside the gene matches. The CDR3 length is 15 residues. This CDR3 reads CSARDFALPRGAQYF. DNA of the CDR3: TGCAGTGCTAGAGATTTTGCACTCCCACGGGGGGCCCAGTACTTC.

This clonotype was detected a few times. The gene calls are TRBV28 and TRBJ2-7; D ambiguous. The V gene's germline CDR1 is MDHEN and CDR2 SYDVKM. Trimming cost V 2 bases and J 6 bases, with 8 bases left between them. The CDR3 is made up of 12 amino acids. Here the CDR3 DNA reads TGTGCCAGCAGTTTAGGTCAGAGCGAGCAGTACTTC. As protein: CASSLGQSEQYF.

This clonotype occurred a few times. CDR3 bases: TGTGCCAGCAGCATCAGAAACAACTATGGCTACACCTTC. It translates to CASSIRNNYGYTF. The chain is built from TRBV7-8 and TRBJ1-2; no clear D gene. The CDR3 is 13 amino acids. Trimming pared 5 bases from V and 2 bases from J, leaving 9 bases between. Germline assignment: CDR1 SGHVS and CDR2 FQNEAQ. The complete variable domain, with remaining parts taken from reference TRBV7-8 and TRBJ1-2, reads GAGVSQSPRYKVAKRGQDVALRCDPISGHVSLFWYQQALGQGPEFLTYFQNEAQLDKSGLPSDRFFAERPEGSVSTLKIQRTQQEDSAVYLCASSIRNNYGYTFGSGTRLTVV.

This clonotype has just a few counts. The chain links TRBV6-1 to TRBJ1-3, with D tentatively TRBD1 (6 bases). V was clipped by 10 bases and J by 0 bases, with 16 bases between them. The CDR3 has 15 amino acids. From germline, CDR1 is MNHNS and CDR2 SASEGT. The CDR3 spells CATYGRGGSGNTIYF. DNA of the CDR3: TGTGCCACTTACGGAAGGGGGGGCTCTGGAAACACCATATATTTT.

This chain connects TRBV4-3 to TRBJ2-3, with no clear D. Trimming took 2 bases from V and 2 from J, leaving 8 bases between them. Germline V CDR1 and CDR2: LGHNA, YSLEER. The CDR3 extends over 14 amino acids. CDR3 sequence: CASSQNRATDTQYF. In DNA form, the CDR3 reads TGCGCCAGCAGCCAAAACCGGGCCACAGATACGCAGTATTTT.

This clonotype was picked up a small number of times. The V gene is TRBV5-1, the J gene TRBJ2-5; D possibly uses TRBD1 or TRBD2 (6 bases each). The CDR3 length is 15 residues. V was shortened by 4 bases and J by 5 bases, with 18 bases between the two germline ends. CDR1 is SGHRS, CDR2 YFSETQ, per germline. The CDR3 DNA is TGCGCCAGCAGCCTCGGTAGCGGCCAGGGGGAGACCCAGTACTTC. Translated, it gives CASSLGSGQGETQYF.

In this sample, this clonotype turned up many times. The chain employs TRBV7-2 and TRBJ2-5, with D unclear. In germline, CDR1 is SGHTA, CDR2 FQGNSA. The V end was cut by 2 bases, the J end by 4 bases, with 11 bases between. This CDR3 comprises 14 residues. For the CDR3, the DNA is TGTGCCAGCAGCTTAAATGGGTTGGGAGAGACCCAGTACTTC. This gives the protein CASSLNGLGETQYF. The whole variable domain, remainder taken from reference TRBV7-2 and TRBJ2-5, is GAGVSQSPSNKVTEKGKDVELRCDPISGHTALYWYRQSLGQGLEFLIYFQGNSAPDKSGLPSDRFSAERTGGSVSTLTIQRTQQEDSAVYLCASSLNGLGETQYFGPGTRLLVL.

This chain links TRBV15 with TRBJ2-7; 8 nucleotides agree with TRBD2. Germline CDR1 LNHNV, CDR2 YYDKDF (reference sequence). The CDR3 is 19 residues long. Trimming at V came to 0 bases and at J to 5 bases, leaving 18 bases not matched to a gene. DNA of the CDR3: TGTGCCACCAGCAGAGATAAAATTCGCCTAGCGGGTTCATCTCACGAGCAGTACTTC. Translating gives CATSRDKIRLAGSSHEQYF.

This chain uses TRBV5-5 with TRBJ2-6, with D unclear. V was shortened by 7 bases and J by 0 bases, with 17 bases between the two germline ends. The CDR3 has 17 amino acids. The germline V gene has CDR1 SGHKS and CDR2 YYEKEE (reference sequence). Here the CDR3 DNA reads TGTGCCAGCTCATCGCAGAAGCTAATCTCTGGGGCCAACGTCCTGACTTTC. This gives the protein CASSSQKLISGANVLTF.

J is TRBJ1-1 and V is TRBV3-1; D might be TRBD1 (5 bases). The CDR3 has 15 amino acids. Trimming cost V 0 bases and J 4 bases, with 12 bases left between them. Looked up from germline, CDR1 is LGHDT and CDR2 is YNNKEL (reference sequence). CDR3 bases: TGTGCCAGCAGCCAAGATTTGGGGGAAGCCACTGAAGCTTTCTTT. Residues: CASSQDLGEATEAFF.

The chain is built from TRBV7-9 and TRBJ2-3; D gene ambiguous. The CDR3 covers 15 residues. V lost 1 base and J lost 2, with 10 bases in between. Germline V gives CDR1 SEHNR, CDR2 FQNEAQ (reference sequence). The CDR3 coding sequence is TGTGCCAGCAGCTTAGTGGGGTCGAACACAGATACGCAGTATTTT. Protein product: CASSLVGSNTDTQYF.

In this sample, this clonotype turned up once. This may stem from a read error, because a much larger clone lies one nucleotide away. The chain links TRBV5-1 to TRBJ1-6, with TRBD1 matching 8 bases. This CDR3 is 15 amino acids long. Looked up from germline, CDR1 is SGHRS and CDR2 is YFSETQ. CDR3 region: CASSPEGQGGSPLLF. The CDR3 DNA follows: TGCGCCAGCAGCCCCGAAGGACAGGGCGGTTCACCCCTCCTCTTT.

V is TRBV11-1 and J is TRBJ2-4; 9 nucleotides line up with TRBD1. With 2 bases clipped from V and 1 base from J, the junction kept 9 bases outside the gene matches. Per the germline V gene, CDR1 is SGHAT and CDR2 is FQDESV (reference sequence). This CDR3 is 18 amino acids long. The CDR3 spells CASSLRTGDGLAKNIQYF. DNA of the CDR3: TGTGCCAGCAGCTTACGGACAGGGGACGGGTTGGCCAAAAACATTCAGTACTTC.

This clonotype has just a few counts. The chain employs TRBV6-2 or TRBV6-3 and TRBJ2-7; D perhaps matches TRBD1 (5 bases). The V end lost 5 bases, the J end lost 2 bases, and 10 bases lay between the germline ends. CDR1 and CDR2 from the germline V gene are MNHEY and SVGEGT. The CDR3 loop spans 13 amino acids. This CDR3 is CASSRTTTYEQYF. In DNA, the CDR3 is TGTGCCAGCAGTAGGACAACCACCTACGAGCAGTACTTC.

In this sample, this clonotype turned up many times. The rearrangement uses TRBV28 and TRBJ2-6, with no clear D. The germline V gene has CDR1 MDHEN and CDR2 SYDVKM. The CDR3 has 13 amino acids. V lost 6 bases and J lost 0, with 3 bases in between. CDR3 DNA sequence: TGTGCCAGCAGCCTCTCTGGGGCCAACGTCCTGACTTTC. It encodes CASSLSGANVLTF.

This clonotype was observed a handful of times. J is TRBJ2-7 and V is TRBV5-5; D remains ambiguous. The CDR3 sequence is 15 residues long. Germline values: CDR1 SGHKS, CDR2 YYEKEE (reference sequence). V was trimmed by 0 bases and J by 6 bases, leaving 16 bases between them. The CDR3 DNA follows: TGTGCCAGCAGCTTGGAGGCGCAGGCGATAGGCGAGCAGTACTTC. Translated, it gives CASSLEAQAIGEQYF.

This clonotype was detected only a few times. The V gene is TRBV5-1, the J gene TRBJ1-2; D perhaps matches TRBD1 (5 bases). Trimming removed 1 base at V and 6 bases at J, with 13 bases between. CDR3 size: 14 residues. Germline V gene sequence: CDR1 SGHRS, CDR2 YFSETQ. The CDR3 bases are TGCGCCAGCAGCTTGAATTCGCGGGACCATGGCTACACCTTC. It codes for CASSLNSRDHGYTF.

Many counts were recorded for this clonotype. The CDR3 is CASSQEGRGTDTQYF. In DNA form, the CDR3 reads TGTGCCAGCAGCCAAGAGGGAAGGGGGACAGATACGCAGTATTTT. J is TRBJ2-3 and V is TRBV3-1; D is possibly TRBD1 (6 bases). This CDR3 is built from 15 residues. CDR1 is LGHDT and CDR2 is YNNKEL in the germline V gene (reference sequence). Trimming took 0 bases from V and 3 from J, leaving 10 bases between them.

Many counts were recorded for this clonotype. This sequence joins TRBV20-1 and TRBJ2-3; 9 bases agree with TRBD1. Unmatched junction bases numbered 5, after V lost 6 bases and J lost 4 bases. The CDR3 covers 13 residues. Germline V gives CDR1 DFQATT, CDR2 SNEGSKA (reference sequence). The DNA for the CDR3 is TGCAGTGCCTCTACAGGGGGCGCAGATACGCAGTATTTT. Translation gives CSASTGGADTQYF.

The chain couples TRBV7-8 to TRBJ2-3; perhaps TRBD2 as D (6 bases). The V end was cut by 0 bases, the J end by 0 bases, with 7 bases between. This CDR3 contains 15 residues. The germline CDR1 and CDR2 sequences are SGHVS and FQNEAQ. Here the CDR3 DNA reads TGTGCCAGCAGCTTAGCTGGGACTAGCACAGATACGCAGTATTTT. Residues: CASSLAGTSTDTQYF.

The J gene is TRBJ1-5, the V gene TRBV5-6; D not certain. Germline assignment: CDR1 SGHDT and CDR2 YYEEEE. V lost 2 bases and J 0 bases, leaving 6 bases between the germline ends. CDR3 length: 14 residues. CDR3 coding DNA: TGTGCCAGCAGCTTCGTAGGTAGCAATCAGCCCCAGCATTTT. Encoded protein: CASSFVGSNQPQHF.

This clonotype was counted between two and nine times. The rearrangement uses TRBV20-1 and TRBJ1-2; D remains unclear. This CDR3 has 12 residues. V dropped 8 bases and J dropped 2 bases, with 12 bases sitting between them. The germline CDR1 and CDR2 sequences are DFQATT and SNEGSKA (reference sequence). The CDR3 sequence: CSPRTGNYGYTF. Here the CDR3 DNA reads TGCAGTCCCCGTACGGGGAACTATGGCTACACCTTC.

Ten or more counts support this clonotype. CDR3 coding DNA: TGCAGCGTCTGGCCCCCCGCGGGTAATTCACCCCTCCACTTT. Translating it yields CSVWPPAGNSPLHF. This chain links TRBV29-1 with TRBJ1-6; D remains ambiguous. Between the trimmed V and J ends, which lost 6 bases and 6 bases, there was a span of 15 bases. Germline values: CDR1 SQVTM, CDR2 ANQGSEA. The CDR3 loop spans 14 amino acids. The variable domain in full, with the rest retrieved from reference TRBV29-1 and TRBJ1-6, is SAVISQKPSRDICQRGTSLTIQCQVDSQVTMMFWYRQQPGQSLTLIATANQGSEATYESGFVIDKFPISRPNLTFSTLTVSNMSPEDSSIYLCSVWPPAGNSPLHFGNGTRLTVT.

This sequence joins TRBV2 and TRBJ2-3; a weak D match, TRBD2 (6 bases). This CDR3 is built from 17 residues. The germline V gene has CDR1 SNHLY and CDR2 FYNNEI. The V and J ends lost 0 bases and 1 base respectively, with 14 bases between them. The CDR3 DNA sequence: TGTGCCAGCAGTGAAGCCTCCAAGCGGGTAGGCACAGATACGCAGTATTTT. This codes for CASSEASKRVGTDTQYF.

The sample holds a few counts of this clonotype. The V and J genes are TRBV7-9 and TRBJ1-5; 10 bases agree with TRBD1. In germline, CDR1 is SEHNR, CDR2 FQNEAQ (reference sequence). V gave up 5 bases and J gave up 5 bases; unmatched junction bases: 9. The CDR3 length is 16 residues. CDR3 protein: CASSPRTGGYDQPQHF. CDR3 nucleotide sequence: TGTGCCAGCAGCCCAAGGACAGGGGGGTACGATCAGCCCCAGCATTTT.

This clonotype was seen a handful of times. The rearrangement joins TRBV12-5 to TRBJ1-1; unclear D gene. V was shortened by 2 bases and J by 5 bases, with 27 bases between the two germline ends. Germline CDR1 is LGHNT and CDR2 is FRNRAP. The CDR3 totals 19 residues. CDR3 DNA: TGTGCTAGTGGTTTGTCCCACCTCTTAAGAGAGGTTTTGAGGACTGAAGCTTTCTTT. Encoded protein: CASGLSHLLREVLRTEAFF.

The table lists this clonotype with many counts. The chain employs TRBV29-1 and TRBJ1-2, with TRBD1 identical over 7 bases. Losses at the gene ends were 0 bases for V and 4 bases for J; bases not matched to a gene: 5. Germline V gene lookup returns CDR1 SQVTM and CDR2 ANQGSEA. The CDR3 length is 14 residues. The chain's CDR3 is CSVEDRGRSYGYTF. CDR3 nucleotide sequence: TGCAGCGTTGAAGATAGGGGGCGCAGCTATGGCTACACCTTC.

The chain employs TRBV12-3 or TRBV12-4 and TRBJ1-5, with a possible D match to TRBD1 (6 bases). The CDR3 runs to 16 residues. V shed 5 bases and J shed 0 bases, with 14 bases lying between them. CDR3 nucleotide sequence: TGTGCCAGCAGTCTTGCCGGACAGCATAGCAATCAGCCCCAGCATTTT. This translates into CASSLAGQHSNQPQHF.

This clonotype was picked up many times. V is TRBV5-1 and J is TRBJ2-1; D is possibly TRBD2 (5 bases). The CDR3 spans 14 residues. V gave up 3 bases and J gave up 9 bases, with 16 bases separating them. Germline V CDR1 and CDR2: SGHRS, YFSETQ. In DNA, the CDR3 is TGCGCCAGCAGCTGGCGCGGATCTGCGGGTGAGCAGTTCTTC. Translation: CASSWRGSAGEQFF.